Listed below are T cell receptor beta chains from one sample, sequenced in a study of T-cell memory formation after mild COVID-19. TCRdb re-derived calls from the 5' RACE reads in MiXCR, one entry per CDR3 protein. Of around 340,000 distinct CDR3 sequences listed, roughly 13% are singletons. Source material: PBMCs or a T cell subset sorted from them (not recorded which). The source of these receptors is a man aged 18 to 29 who had mild COVID-19 (a few samples of this study predate the infection). Cell type and time point are not known. The CDR3 runs from the conserved cysteine through the conserved F or W. Each record gives: CDR3 protein, CDR3 DNA, V gene, clone size, CDR3 length, D gene, J gene. A D gene is named only where the DNA matches it firmly. A clone size is listed for some rows: how often the clone was seen (once, few, many), or a class if it is expanded.

cdr3_aa: CSAAKGGSGTGELFF
cdr3_nt: TGCAGTGCTGCAAAAGGGGGCTCAGGGACCGGGGAGCTGTTTTTT
v_call: TRBV20-1
clone_size: -
cdr3_length: 15
d_call: TRBD1
j_call: TRBJ2-2

cdr3_aa: CASALFSGGETQYF
cdr3_nt: TGTGCTAGTGCCCTTTTTAGCGGCGGAGAGACCCAGTACTTC
v_call: TRBV12-5
clone_size: -
cdr3_length: 14
d_call: -
j_call: TRBJ2-5

cdr3_aa: CASTLARNTGELFF
cdr3_nt: TGTGCCAGCACACTAGCGAGGAACACCGGGGAGCTGTTTTTT
v_call: TRBV2
clone_size: -
cdr3_length: 14
d_call: TRBD2
j_call: TRBJ2-2

cdr3_aa: CASSSRTSEQFF
cdr3_nt: TGTGCCAGCAGTTCCAGGACTAGCGAGCAGTTCTTC
v_call: TRBV6-2/TRBV6-3
clone_size: few
cdr3_length: 12
d_call: TRBD2
j_call: TRBJ2-1

cdr3_aa: CASSSGSFEQFF
cdr3_nt: TGTGCCAGCAGCTCAGGGAGTTTTGAGCAGTTCTTC
v_call: TRBV7-8
clone_size: many
cdr3_length: 12
d_call: -
j_call: TRBJ2-1

cdr3_aa: CASSQDRGMMAFF
cdr3_nt: TGCGCCAGCAGCCAGGACAGGGGGATGATGGCTTTCTTT
v_call: TRBV5-1
clone_size: -
cdr3_length: 13
d_call: TRBD1
j_call: TRBJ1-1

cdr3_aa: CASSGYTSRETQYF
cdr3_nt: TGTGCCAGCAGCGGTTACACTTCCCGGGAGACCCAGTACTTC
v_call: TRBV4-2
clone_size: -
cdr3_length: 14
d_call: -
j_call: TRBJ2-5

cdr3_aa: CASSVAGGPTTDTQYF
cdr3_nt: TGTGCCAGCAGCGTAGCTGGTGGACCCACCACAGATACGCAGTATTTT
v_call: TRBV9
clone_size: few
cdr3_length: 16
d_call: -
j_call: TRBJ2-3

cdr3_aa: CASSLGAGSSYNEQFF
cdr3_nt: TGTGCCAGCAGCTTGGGTGCGGGAAGCTCCTACAATGAGCAGTTCTTC
v_call: TRBV5-6
clone_size: many
cdr3_length: 16
d_call: -
j_call: TRBJ2-1

cdr3_aa: CASTLSGANVLTF
cdr3_nt: TGTGCCAGCACCCTCTCTGGGGCCAACGTCCTGACTTTC
v_call: TRBV28
clone_size: few
cdr3_length: 13
d_call: -
j_call: TRBJ2-6

cdr3_aa: CASSAVRMGYTF
cdr3_nt: TGTGCCAGCAGCGCAGTGCGCATGGGCTACACCTTC
v_call: TRBV9
clone_size: many
cdr3_length: 12
d_call: -
j_call: TRBJ1-2

cdr3_aa: CASSIGGEDTEAFF
cdr3_nt: TGTGCCAGCAGTATTGGGGGGGAGGACACTGAAGCTTTCTTT
v_call: TRBV6-5
clone_size: -
cdr3_length: 14
d_call: -
j_call: TRBJ1-1

cdr3_aa: CSARVVATNEKLFF
cdr3_nt: TGCAGTGCTAGAGTGGTAGCAACTAATGAAAAACTGTTTTTT
v_call: TRBV20-1
clone_size: few
cdr3_length: 14
d_call: -
j_call: TRBJ1-4

cdr3_aa: CASSYSDRADTQYF
cdr3_nt: TGTGCCAGCAGTTATTCGGACAGGGCGGATACGCAGTATTTT
v_call: TRBV6-2/TRBV6-3
clone_size: few
cdr3_length: 14
d_call: TRBD1
j_call: TRBJ2-3

cdr3_aa: CASSKGGNQETQYF
cdr3_nt: TGTGCCAGCAGCAAAGGGGGGAACCAAGAGACCCAGTACTTC
v_call: TRBV21-1
clone_size: -
cdr3_length: 14
d_call: -
j_call: TRBJ2-5

cdr3_aa: CASSGTGQSSGNTIYF
cdr3_nt: TGTGCCAGCAGTGGGACAGGCCAGAGCTCTGGAAACACCATATATTTT
v_call: TRBV12-3/TRBV12-4
clone_size: -
cdr3_length: 16
d_call: TRBD1
j_call: TRBJ1-3